Following are 32 T cell receptor beta chains from one sample sequenced in a study of shared clonotypes between healthy human individuals. Measured with immunoSEQ multiplex PCR; TCRdb has only the in-frame clones, and not every one. This sample carries roughly 1,600,000 clones, around 98.5% of them seen once, and the ten largest clones take 0.36%. Sample: naive CD4+ T cells sorted from blood. Described subset: CD45RA+ positively selected. These TCRs come from a man under 40 in good health.

The CDR3: CAWSVGVGETQYF. DNA of the CDR3: TGTGCCTGGAGTGTTGGGGTCGGCGAGACCCAGTACTTC. The gene calls are TRBV30 and TRBJ2-5, with D hard to call. V lost 0 bases to trimming and J lost 5 bases, with 10 bases between them. Germline assignment: CDR1 GTSNPN and CDR2 SVGIG (reference sequence). The CDR3 contains 13 residues.

This clone is a singleton in its sample. The rearrangement uses TRBV28 and TRBJ2-7; D perhaps matches TRBD1 (5 bases). The CDR3 spans 12 residues. Germline CDR1 MDHEN, CDR2 SYDVKM. The V end lost 5 bases, the J end lost 4 bases, and 9 bases lay between the germline ends. In nucleotides, the CDR3 is TGTGCCAGCAGTCCACAGGTTTACGAGCAGTACTTC. This translates into CASSPQVYEQYF.

The gene calls are TRBV11-2 and TRBJ1-1; D is unclear. The CDR3 is made up of 13 amino acids. The germline gives CDR1 SGHAT, CDR2 FQNNGV. The V end lost 0 bases, the J end lost 2 bases, and 4 bases lay between the germline ends. The CDR3 DNA follows: TGTGCCAGCAGCTTAGAGGCAAACACTGAAGCTTTCTTT. It codes for CASSLEANTEAFF.

V and J are TRBV12-2 and TRBJ2-1; no DNA check was done on the table's D call, TRBD2. TRBV12-2 is listed as a pseudogene. The CDR3 consists of 19 residues. The CDR3 region is CASRLANLDLREDNNEQFF. The DNA for the CDR3 is TGTGCAAGTCGCTTAGCGAATTTAGATCTGCGGGAGGATAACAATGAGCAGTTCTTC.

The gene calls are TRBV9 and TRBJ2-7, with D possibly matching TRBD2 (6 bases). Trimming removed 0 bases from V and 7 bases from J, with 11 bases in between. CDR1 is SGDLS, CDR2 YYNGEE, per germline. The CDR3 has 13 amino acids. The CDR3 here is CASSVGREWEQYF. The CDR3 DNA follows: TGTGCCAGCAGCGTAGGTCGGGAGTGGGAGCAGTACTTC.

The chain combines TRBV6-5 with TRBJ1-5; D gene unclear. Germline lookup yields CDR1 MNHEY and CDR2 SVGAGI. The CDR3 totals 13 residues. V was cut by 7 bases and J by 1 base, with 8 bases left in between. The DNA of the CDR3 is TGTGCCAGCACCGTTGGGAGCAATCAGCCCCAGCATTTT. Encoded protein: CASTVGSNQPQHF.

This chain links TRBV18 with TRBJ2-1, with 9 bases lining up with TRBD1. This CDR3 region has 13 residues. Germline CDR1 reads KGHSH; CDR2 reads LQKENI. The V segment lost 2 bases and the J segment 9 bases; nucleotides outside the gene matches: 2. Here the CDR3 DNA reads TGTGCCAGCTCACCAGGGACAGGGATTGAGCAGTTCTTC. Its protein is CASSPGTGIEQFF.

The chain combines TRBV11-2 with TRBJ2-5; 7 nucleotides align to TRBD2. The germline V gene has CDR1 SGHAT and CDR2 FQNNGV. There are 15 residues in the CDR3. The ends lost 5 bases at V and 4 bases at J; junction bases unmatched: 10. The CDR3 sequence is CASSRGDRMRETQYF. The CDR3 nucleotides are TGTGCCAGCAGCCGGGGGGACCGTATGCGAGAGACCCAGTACTTC.

As regards this clone: Other DNA sequences of this sample code for an identical CDR3. The chain uses TRBV11-2 and TRBJ2-2; possible D gene TRBD1, 6 bases. V shed 4 bases and J shed 1 base, with 10 bases lying between them. Germline lookup yields CDR1 SGHAT and CDR2 FQNNGV. The length of the CDR3 is 15 residues. The CDR3 DNA reads TGTGCCAGCAGCTCCGGGACACGGAACACCGGGGAGCTGTTTTTT. It is translated as CASSSGTRNTGELFF.

The chain combines TRBV7-9 with TRBJ2-3, with 14 bases lining up with TRBD2. This CDR3 spans 17 amino acids. After removal of 7 bases from V and 4 bases from J, the junction contained 10 bases not matched to a gene. The germline V gene encodes CDR1 SEHNR and CDR2 FQNEAQ (reference sequence). CDR3 nucleotides: TGTGCCAGCATCAAACGCAGGGGACTAGCGGGAGCAGATACGCAGTATTTT. Amino acid sequence: CASIKRRGLAGADTQYF.

The chain couples TRBV10-3 to TRBJ1-1, with TRBD1 identical over 8 bases. The CDR3 contains 14 residues. Trimming removed 6 bases from V and 0 bases from J; junction bases left unmatched: 3. CDR1 and CDR2 (germline): ENHRY, SYGVKD. CDR3 sequence: CAIRDRDMNTEAFF. The CDR3 nucleotides are TGTGCCATCAGGGACAGGGACATGAACACTGAAGCTTTCTTT.

The chain employs TRBV10-3 and TRBJ1-1; maybe TRBD1 (5 bases). From germline, CDR1 is ENHRY and CDR2 SYGVKD. Deletions cut 4 bases from V and 1 base from J, with 10 bases between. This CDR3 is built from 14 residues. CDR3 residues: CAISGPGGNTEAFF. CDR3 nucleotide sequence: TGTGCCATCAGTGGACCCGGGGGGAACACTGAAGCTTTCTTT.

The chain has TRBV27 and TRBJ2-7; D is perhaps TRBD2 (6 bases). The ends were cut back, 6 bases at V and 0 bases at J, with 39 bases in the middle. The length of the CDR3 is 23 residues. Per germline, CDR1 MNHEY and CDR2 SMNVEV (reference sequence). The CDR3 here is CASRVIFGIPDGFRVGSSYEQYF. The CDR3 DNA sequence: TGTGCCAGCAGGGTGATTTTCGGGATCCCGGACGGGTTTAGGGTCGGGAGCTCCTACGAGCAGTACTTC.

This chain joins TRBV7-9 and TRBJ1-1, with D tentatively TRBD1 (5 bases). The CDR3 extends over 14 amino acids. Trimming took off 5 bases at V and 5 bases at J, with 15 bases between the two ends. Germline V CDR1 and CDR2: SEHNR, FQNEAQ (reference sequence). As DNA, the CDR3 is TGTGCCAGCAGCCCTAGGTGGGGGGGGACTGAAGCTTTCTTT. Amino acids: CASSPRWGGTEAFF.

The chain employs TRBV5-6 and TRBJ2-7; unclear D gene. The CDR3 spans 13 residues. V was clipped by 0 bases and J by 5 bases, with 9 bases between them. The germline gives CDR1 SGHDT, CDR2 YYEEEE. The CDR3 loop reads CASSLGGADEQYF. The DNA of the CDR3 is TGTGCCAGCAGCTTGGGGGGTGCCGACGAGCAGTACTTC.

The rearrangement links TRBV10-1 to TRBJ1-5; no clear D gene. Germline V gives CDR1 WNHNN, CDR2 SYGVQD (reference sequence). The CDR3 spans 8 residues. The V end was cut by 3 bases, the J end by 16 bases, with 4 bases between. CDR3 in DNA: TGCGCCAGCAGTGAAGGACATTTT. Translated, it gives CASSEGHF.

V and J are TRBV18 and TRBJ2-7; 7 bases line up with TRBD1. Germline V gene sequence: CDR1 KGHSH, CDR2 LQKENI. There are 14 residues in the CDR3. V was clipped by 3 bases and J by 3 bases; unmatched bases: 5. The CDR3 DNA sequence: TGTGCCAGCTCACCCAACAGGGGAAACTACGAGCAGTACTTC. This sequence encodes CASSPNRGNYEQYF.

V gene TRBV25-1 combines with J gene TRBJ2-7; TRBD2 aligns across 9 bases. With V trimmed by 1 base and J by 5 bases, 6 bases remained unmatched. The CDR3 loop spans 15 amino acids. The germline gives CDR1 MGHDK, CDR2 SYGVNS. Here the CDR3 reads CASSESGTSINEQYF. The CDR3 DNA follows: TGTGCCAGCAGTGAATCCGGGACTAGCATTAACGAGCAGTACTTC.

As concerns this clone: Additional DNA sequences in this sample encode the identical CDR3. The chain recombines TRBV28 with TRBJ2-7, with TRBD2 matching 12 bases. This CDR3 has 13 amino acids. After removal of 8 bases from V and 2 bases from J, the junction contained 1 base not matched to a gene. CDR1 and CDR2 (germline): MDHEN, SYDVKM. For the CDR3, the DNA is TGTGCCAGCCGACTAGCGGGAGCCTACGAGCAGTACTTC. It specifies CASRLAGAYEQYF.

The V call is TRBV28, the J call TRBJ1-2; D may be TRBD1 (5 bases). The CDR3 loop spans 12 amino acids. Germline V gene data show CDR1 as MDHEN and CDR2 as SYDVKM. Trimming took off 7 bases at V and 8 bases at J, with 14 bases between the two ends. CDR3 sequence (DNA): TGTGCCAGCACCCCCGGTCGGGGCGGCTACACCTTC. Its protein product is CASTPGRGGYTF.

DNA of the CDR3: TGTGCCAGCAGCTTTGGGGTAATTAGCGGGAGGACCGGGGAGCTGTTTTTT. Its translation is CASSFGVISGRTGELFF. The chain links TRBV12-1 to TRBJ2-2; TRBD2, as called in the table, went unchecked against the DNA. TRBV12-1 is classified as a pseudogene. The CDR3 runs to 17 residues.

The sample holds one count of this clone. The chain combines TRBV5-1 with TRBJ2-3, with TRBD2 as a possible D gene (6 bases). This CDR3 comprises 17 residues. Germline CDR1 SGHRS, CDR2 YFSETQ. Deletions cut 5 bases from V and 1 base from J, with 20 bases between. The CDR3 DNA reads TGCGCCAGCAGTACAAATCCACTAGCTACTGGCACAGATACGCAGTATTTT. Residues: CASSTNPLATGTDTQYF.

This rearrangement joins TRBV25-1 to TRBJ2-2; 7 bases are shared with TRBD1. Germline V gene sequence: CDR1 MGHDK, CDR2 SYGVNS. Germline trimming cut 6 bases from V and 6 bases from J; bases unmatched to any gene: 7. CDR3 length: 14 residues. As DNA, the CDR3 is TGTGCCAGCAGCCCGGGACAGTCACCCGGGGAGCTGTTTTTT. It codes for CASSPGQSPGELFF.

The chain has TRBV28 and TRBJ2-7, with D possibly TRBD1 on 5 matching bases. The CDR3 length is 17 residues. Trimming took off 3 bases at V and 3 bases at J, with 21 bases between the two ends. The germline V gene encodes CDR1 MDHEN and CDR2 SYDVKM. CDR3 loop: CASSLTPAGRMFYEQYF. The CDR3 coding sequence is TGTGCCAGCAGTTTGACTCCCGCAGGGCGTATGTTCTACGAGCAGTACTTC.

This clone was recorded only once. The gene calls are TRBV5-1 and TRBJ2-5, with 7 bases that match TRBD2. Germline CDR1 reads SGHRS; CDR2 reads YFSETQ. The CDR3 length is 15 residues. The ends lost 0 bases at V and 4 bases at J; junction bases unmatched: 6. The CDR3 sequence: CASSLGSAGAETQYF. CDR3 bases: TGCGCCAGCAGCTTGGGATCGGCGGGAGCAGAGACCCAGTACTTC.

V usage is TRBV11-2 and J usage is TRBJ2-7, with a tentative D call TRBD1 (5 bases). This CDR3 has 14 amino acids. V was cut by 3 bases and J by 3 bases, with 12 bases left in between. Germline V gene lookup returns CDR1 SGHAT and CDR2 FQNNGV. CDR3 protein: CASSLVVRDYEQYF. DNA for the CDR3: TGTGCCAGCAGCTTGGTAGTCAGGGACTACGAGCAGTACTTC.

The chain employs TRBV15 and TRBJ1-2; a possible D gene is TRBD1 (5 bases). The germline CDR1 and CDR2 sequences are LNHNV and YYDKDF (reference sequence). Trimming removed 1 base at V and 5 bases at J, with 8 bases between. This CDR3 spans 13 amino acids. In nucleotides, the CDR3 is TGTGCCACCAGCAGAGCAGGGAGATATGGCTACACCTTC. This gives the protein CATSRAGRYGYTF.

J is TRBJ2-3 and V is TRBV5-1; 7 nucleotides match TRBD2. Trimming removed 1 base from V and 6 bases from J; junction bases left unmatched: 11. Germline V gives CDR1 SGHRS, CDR2 YFSETQ. The CDR3 runs 16 residues. The CDR3 coding sequence is TGCGCCAGCAGCTTGCCCAAGGCGGGAGTCGGGGATACGCAGTATTTT. Encoded protein: CASSLPKAGVGDTQYF.

The J gene is TRBJ1-5, the V gene TRBV5-8; no firm D call. The CDR3 consists of 15 residues. Germline CDR1 and CDR2: SGHTS and YDEGEE. V was clipped by 0 bases and J by 3 bases, with 10 bases between them. The CDR3, as DNA: TGTGCCAGCAGCTTGGGTCTCAGCCTCAATCAGCCCCAGCATTTT. Amino acid sequence: CASSLGLSLNQPQHF.

The gene calls are TRBV5-1 and TRBJ2-7; 11 bases line up with TRBD2. Germline assignment: CDR1 SGHRS and CDR2 YFSETQ. The CDR3 totals 14 residues. The junction had 5 bases not matched to a gene; V was cut back by 4 bases and J by 5 bases. For the CDR3, the DNA is TGCGCCAGCAGCATTAGCGGGAGGGCGAACGAGCAGTACTTC. Its translation: CASSISGRANEQYF.

The chain carries TRBV2 and TRBJ1-2; 9 nucleotides match TRBD1. The V gene end was trimmed by 6 bases and the J gene end by 4 bases; junction bases not matched to a gene: 9. Germline-derived CDR1 and CDR2 are SNHLY and FYNNEI. The CDR3 extends over 15 amino acids. The CDR3 coding sequence is TGTGCCAGCAGAGTTTCCGGGACAGGGCGCTATGGCTACACCTTC. Its protein is CASRVSGTGRYGYTF.

The chain links TRBV7-9 to TRBJ2-7, with D hard to call. The V gene's germline CDR1 is SEHNR and CDR2 FQNEAQ (reference sequence). The CDR3 runs to 15 residues. The ends were cut back, 3 bases at V and 2 bases at J, with 14 bases in the middle. The CDR3 region is CASSFVERMTYEQYF. In DNA form, the CDR3 reads TGTGCCAGCAGCTTTGTTGAGAGGATGACCTACGAGCAGTACTTC. Full variable domain (remainder filled in from reference TRBV7-9 and TRBJ2-7): DTGVSQNPRHKITKRGQNVTFRCDPISEHNRLYWYRQTLGQGPEFLTYFQNEAQLEKSRLLSDRFSAERPKGSFSTLEIQRTEQGDSAMYLCASSFVERMTYEQYFGPGTRLTVT.